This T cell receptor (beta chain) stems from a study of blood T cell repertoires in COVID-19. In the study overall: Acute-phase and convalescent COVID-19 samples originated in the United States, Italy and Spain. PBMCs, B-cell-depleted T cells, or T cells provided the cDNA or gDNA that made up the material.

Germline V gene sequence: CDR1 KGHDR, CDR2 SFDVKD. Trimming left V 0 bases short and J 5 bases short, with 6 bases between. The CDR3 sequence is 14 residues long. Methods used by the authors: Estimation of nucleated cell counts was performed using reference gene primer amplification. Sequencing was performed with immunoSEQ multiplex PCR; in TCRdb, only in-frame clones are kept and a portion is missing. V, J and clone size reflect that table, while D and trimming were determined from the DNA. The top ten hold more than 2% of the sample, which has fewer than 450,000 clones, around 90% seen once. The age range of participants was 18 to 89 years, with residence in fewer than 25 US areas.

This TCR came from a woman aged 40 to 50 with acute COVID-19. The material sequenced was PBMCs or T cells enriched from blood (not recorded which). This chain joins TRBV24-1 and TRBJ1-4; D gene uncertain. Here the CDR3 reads CATSDLVSNEKLFF. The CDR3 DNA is TGTGCCACCAGTGATTTGGTGTCGAATGAAAAACTGTTTTTT.